This note documents a single TCR beta chain sequence. These data come from a study of identical twins. CDR1 is SGHTA and CDR2 is FQGNSA in the germline V gene. The V end lost 1 base, the J end lost 6 bases, and 12 bases lay between the germline ends. The CDR3 covers 15 residues. TCRdb reprocessed the 5' RACE reads with MiXCR, giving one entry per CDR3 protein. This sample carries approximately 680,000 distinct CDR3 sequences, less than 9% of them seen once, and the ten largest clones take 1.6%. These same records also appear under a second study, on yellow fever vaccine responses in identical twins.

This clonotype was obtained from a woman in her late teens or twenties in good health. Material for sequencing was PBMCs. This sequence joins TRBV7-2 and TRBJ2-2, with D tentatively TRBD1 (6 bases). CDR3 amino acids: CASSLETGYAGELFF. In DNA form, the CDR3 reads TGTGCCAGCAGCTTAGAAACAGGGTATGCCGGGGAGCTGTTTTTT.